The 13 T cell receptor beta chains given below trace back to one sample, sequenced in a study of identical twins. TCRdb reanalysed the 5' RACE reads using MiXCR and keeps one entry per CDR3 protein. The repertoire holds some 500,000 distinct CDR3 sequences, with about 20% as singletons. This same sample was also part of a study on T cells expressing NK-cell markers.

The material sequenced was CD4+ T cells sorted from blood. These receptors were collected from a woman younger than 35 in good health.

V usage is TRBV19 and J usage is TRBJ2-4; unclear D gene. Germline V gives CDR1 LNHDA, CDR2 SQIVND (reference sequence). The CDR3 covers 15 residues. Trimming cost V 2 bases and J 0 bases, with 8 bases left between them. The CDR3 loop reads CASSIQFLAKNIQYF. The CDR3 coding sequence is TGTGCCAGTAGTATACAGTTTCTAGCCAAAAACATTCAGTACTTC.

V and J are TRBV7-3 and TRBJ1-1; TRBD1 agrees at 10 bases. This CDR3 is built from 15 residues. The J segment lost 6 bases and the V segment lost 5 bases, leaving 9 bases of the junction unmatched. Germline CDR1 and CDR2: SGHTA and FQGTGA. CDR3: CASSLGTGVAAEAFF. DNA of the CDR3: TGTGCCAGCAGCCTTGGGACAGGGGTTGCCGCTGAAGCTTTCTTT.

The CDR3 coding sequence is TGTGCCATCAGTGAGAGAGGGGGGCCACAAGAGACCCAGTACTTC. It codes for CAISERGGPQETQYF. This chain joins TRBV10-3 and TRBJ2-5; D is perhaps TRBD1 or TRBD2 (6 bases each). Germline CDR1 reads ENHRY; CDR2 reads SYGVKD. This CDR3 has 15 amino acids. The ends were cut back, 2 bases at V and 2 bases at J, with 12 bases in the middle.

This clonotype appeared a few times. The CDR3, as DNA: TGCGCCAGCAGCCAACAGGAAACCGGGGAGCTGTTTTTT. The encoded protein is CASSQQETGELFF. This chain links TRBV4-3 with TRBJ2-2, with unresolved D. V was trimmed by 2 bases and J by 5 bases, leaving 6 bases between them. The germline CDR1 and CDR2 sequences are LGHNA and YSLEER. This CDR3 comprises 13 residues.

This CDR3 is CASSLPTGFSPTNTEAFF. In DNA form, the CDR3 reads TGTGCCAGCAGTCTACCTACAGGATTTTCGCCCACGAACACTGAAGCTTTCTTT. V is TRBV7-3 and J is TRBJ1-1, with a possible D match to TRBD1 (5 bases). The CDR3 sequence is 18 residues long. The V and J ends lost 6 bases and 1 base respectively, with 24 bases between them. Germline V lookup: CDR1 SGHTA, CDR2 FQGTGA.

The V gene is TRBV7-9, the J gene TRBJ2-5; D not certain. V lost 5 bases to trimming and J lost 3 bases, with 13 bases between them. There are 14 residues in the CDR3. Germline V gives CDR1 SEHNR, CDR2 FQNEAQ (reference sequence). CDR3: CASSRFGGKETQYF. DNA of the CDR3: TGTGCCAGCAGCCGGTTCGGCGGTAAAGAGACCCAGTACTTC.

The chain uses TRBV20-1 and TRBJ1-1; TRBD1 aligns across 7 bases. With 2 bases clipped from V and 0 bases from J, the junction kept 6 bases outside the gene matches. Germline V gene data show CDR1 as DFQATT and CDR2 as SNEGSKA (reference sequence). The CDR3 runs 15 residues. The CDR3 protein is CSARLKQGMNTEAFF. The CDR3 nucleotides read TGCAGTGCTAGACTTAAACAGGGGATGAACACTGAAGCTTTCTTT.

This chain links TRBV20-1 with TRBJ2-5; D is possibly TRBD1 (5 bases). Germline CDR1 is DFQATT and CDR2 is SNEGSKA (reference sequence). The germline V and J ends were trimmed by 5 bases and 5 bases, with 24 bases remaining between them. CDR3 length equals 16 residues. CDR3 nucleotide sequence: TGCAGTGCTGGTTCACTTGGGGCTCCCTCCGTCGAGACCCAGTACTTC. This sequence encodes CSAGSLGAPSVETQYF.

The rearrangement uses TRBV20-1 and TRBJ1-1, with D maybe TRBD1 (5 bases). The CDR3 covers 14 residues. Deletions cut 5 bases from V and 5 bases from J, with 18 bases between. Germline CDR1 reads DFQATT; CDR2 reads SNEGSKA (reference sequence). The CDR3 region has the DNA TGCAGTGCTCCTCGTCGACAGTTTGATACTGAAGCTTTCTTT. Translation gives CSAPRRQFDTEAFF.

This chain links TRBV11-1 with TRBJ2-7; D remains unclear. The CDR3 runs to 12 residues. Germline V gene lookup returns CDR1 SGHAT and CDR2 FQDESV (reference sequence). V was trimmed by 2 bases and J by 2 bases, leaving 4 bases between them. The CDR3 is CASSLRAYEQYF. In DNA form, the CDR3 reads TGTGCCAGCAGCTTAAGGGCCTACGAGCAGTACTTC. The complete variable domain, with remaining parts taken from reference TRBV11-1 and TRBJ2-7, reads EAEVAQSPRYKITEKSQAVAFWCDPISGHATLYWYRQILGQGPELLVQFQDESVVDDSQLPKDRFSAERLKGVDSTLKIQPAELGDSAMYLCASSLRAYEQYFGPGTRLTVT.

This clonotype has only a few counts. The chain is built from TRBV7-2 and TRBJ1-1; TRBD1 matches at 9 bases. Unmatched junction bases numbered 4, after V lost 3 bases and J lost 8 bases. This CDR3 region has 13 residues. Germline loops: CDR1 SGHTA, CDR2 FQGNSA. The CDR3 reads CASSLNRGQEAFF. The DNA of the CDR3 is TGTGCCAGCAGCTTGAACAGGGGGCAAGAAGCTTTCTTT.

This clonotype was counted between two and nine times. V gene TRBV20-1 combines with J gene TRBJ1-5, with D possibly being TRBD1 (5 bases). Per germline, CDR1 DFQATT and CDR2 SNEGSKA (reference sequence). There are 14 residues in the CDR3. V lost 5 bases and J lost 3, with 14 bases in between. The CDR3 DNA reads as TGCAGTGCTCGGAGGGAGGGGCCCAATCAGCCCCAGCATTTT. Its translation is CSARREGPNQPQHF.

This clonotype was picked up a small number of times. The chain links TRBV20-1 to TRBJ2-7; 7 bases fit TRBD2. The V gene's germline CDR1 is DFQATT and CDR2 SNEGSKA (reference sequence). The ends lost 3 bases at V and 2 bases at J; junction bases unmatched: 7. This CDR3 is built from 14 residues. CDR3: CSASLLAVPYEQYF. In DNA form, the CDR3 reads TGCAGTGCTAGTCTGCTAGCGGTCCCCTACGAGCAGTACTTC.